These 27 T cell receptor beta chains came from one sample sequenced in a study of T cells in Graves' hyperthyroidism and ophthalmopathy. Amplification of TCR beta CDR3 regions used RNA as the template. Primed by the HTBI set, a first-round RT-PCR was run on the TCR CDR3. TCRdb ran MiXCR on the multiplex PCR reads and lists one entry per CDR3 protein. This repertoire shows 450,000 to 650,000 distinct CDR3 sequences, 11% to 15% found once; its top ten account for over 6%. The sequencing sample was made of blood. The receptors stem from a woman between 18 and 29 years old with Graves' ophthalmopathy.

This sequence joins TRBV28 and TRBJ2-4; D unresolved. CDR1 is MDHEN and CDR2 is SYDVKM in the germline V gene. The CDR3 has 15 amino acids. Trimming stripped 6 bases from V and 0 bases from J, with 12 bases between. The CDR3 reads CASSKTALAKNIQYF. The CDR3 DNA is TGTGCCAGCAGCAAAACAGCGCTAGCCAAAAACATTCAGTACTTC.

The chain carries TRBV5-1 and TRBJ2-2; 8 nucleotides agree with TRBD2. CDR3 length equals 14 residues. V gave up 3 bases and J gave up 10 bases; unmatched junction bases: 8. The germline gives CDR1 SGHRS, CDR2 YFSETQ. The CDR3 nucleotides read TGCGCCAGCAGCTCGGGACTAGGGGGAGAGGAGCTGTTTTTT. It is translated as CASSSGLGGEELFF.

In DNA form, the CDR3 reads TGTGCCAGCAGTTTCGCGGGGAGAGGTTCACCCCTCCACTTT. This codes for CASSFAGRGSPLHF. The chain recombines TRBV27 with TRBJ1-6; no definite D call. V was pared by 3 bases and J by 9 bases, with 12 bases between. The germline V gene has CDR1 MNHEY and CDR2 SMNVEV (reference sequence). This CDR3 comprises 14 residues.

This clonotype was found a few times. The rearrangement links TRBV27 to TRBJ1-5; D gene ambiguous. The CDR3 covers 12 residues. Germline V gene lookup returns CDR1 MNHEY and CDR2 SMNVEV (reference sequence). V shed 4 bases and J shed 5 bases, with 6 bases lying between them. As DNA, the CDR3 is TGTGCCAGCAGTTCTCCCGATCAGCCCCAGCATTTT. It codes for CASSSPDQPQHF.

To note about this clonotype: Germline and junction disagree at one end, which may indicate a read error. The CDR3 spells CASSPGTSGVGPNNHEQLF. Written as DNA, the CDR3 is TGTGCCAGCAGCCCAGGGACTAGCGGGGTGGGCCCCAACAATCATGAGCAGCTCTTC. The chain employs TRBV13 and TRBJ2-1; 13 bases match TRBD2. Germline CDR1 reads PRHDT; CDR2 reads FYEKMQ (reference sequence). The CDR3 extends over 19 amino acids.

This clonotype has just a few counts. The chain employs TRBV9 and TRBJ2-1; 7 nucleotides agree with TRBD1. V lost 0 bases, J lost 5 bases, and 11 bases stayed unmatched. This CDR3 has 17 residues. Germline CDR1 SGDLS, CDR2 YYNGEE. The CDR3 region is CASSVGWEWQGDNEQFF. The CDR3 bases are TGTGCCAGCAGCGTAGGGTGGGAGTGGCAGGGGGACAATGAGCAGTTCTTC.

This clonotype has only a few counts. The chain is built from TRBV10-3 and TRBJ2-7, with TRBD1 as a possible D gene (8 bases). V was cut by 6 bases and J by 6 bases, with 18 bases left in between. Looked up from germline, CDR1 is ENHRY and CDR2 is SYGVKD. This CDR3 is built from 14 residues. The CDR3 DNA reads TGTGCCATCAGGCAACTGACAGGGGAGGGCGAGCAGTACTTC. Translated: CAIRQLTGEGEQYF.

This clonotype was counted many times. The chain combines TRBV29-1 with TRBJ1-1, with a weak D call TRBD1 (6 bases). Germline CDR1 reads SQVTM; CDR2 reads ANQGSEA. Trimming cost V 7 bases and J 1 base, with 10 bases left between them. The CDR3 is 12 residues long. Written as DNA, the CDR3 is TGCAGCGCCGGGACATGGAACACTGAAGCTTTCTTT. Amino acids: CSAGTWNTEAFF.

This clonotype occurred a few times. CDR3 sequence (DNA): TGCGCCAGCAGCCCGGATTTGGATGAGCAGTTCTTC. It specifies CASSPDLDEQFF. The chain carries TRBV5-1 and TRBJ2-1, with no clear D. The V and J ends lost 4 bases and 8 bases respectively, with 10 bases between them. Germline CDR1 and CDR2: SGHRS and YFSETQ. CDR3 length: 12 residues.

This clonotype was recorded a few times. The rearrangement joins TRBV6-2 or TRBV6-3 to TRBJ2-7; possibly TRBD1 for D (5 bases). The CDR3 contains 15 residues. Per the germline V gene, CDR1 is MNHEY and CDR2 is SVGEGT. The V end lost 2 bases, the J end lost 4 bases, and 15 bases lay between the germline ends. The CDR3 nucleotides are TGTGCCAGCAGTTACGGGGCCAGGGTAGTATACGAGCAGTACTTC. It specifies CASSYGARVVYEQYF.

The CDR3 coding sequence is TGTGCCAGTAGTATTACCAGGGACAGCTACTACGAGCAGTACTTC. Protein: CASSITRDSYYEQYF. V and J are TRBV19 and TRBJ2-7, with 7 positions matching TRBD1. V trimming: 3 bases; J trimming: 3 bases; junction bases outside the gene matches: 8. The CDR3 contains 15 residues. The germline CDR1 and CDR2 sequences are LNHDA and SQIVND (reference sequence).

The rearrangement uses TRBV13 and TRBJ2-1; 9 bases map to TRBD1. The germline gives CDR1 PRHDT, CDR2 FYEKMQ (reference sequence). J gave up 7 bases and V 1 base, and 11 bases lay outside the gene matches. CDR3 length: 17 amino acids. The CDR3 reads CASSLEGRTGGGNEQFF. CDR3 sequence (DNA): TGTGCCAGCAGCTTAGAGGGTCGTACAGGGGGCGGGAATGAGCAGTTCTTC.

At least ten counts were recorded for this clonotype. The chain employs TRBV7-2 and TRBJ2-1; D gene ambiguous. The length of the CDR3 is 14 residues. The V end lost 1 base, the J end lost 7 bases, and 11 bases lay between the germline ends. The V gene's germline CDR1 is SGHTA and CDR2 FQGNSA. Written as DNA, the CDR3 is TGTGCCAGCAGCTTAGGCACCTCTCTTAATGAGCAGTTCTTC. This encodes CASSLGTSLNEQFF.

The chain joins TRBV6-1 to TRBJ1-1; the D gene is possibly TRBD1 (6 bases). Germline assignment: CDR1 MNHNS and CDR2 SASEGT. This CDR3 has 15 amino acids. V lost 7 bases to trimming and J lost 6 bases, with 21 bases between them. CDR3 amino acids: CASIERVGGVAEAFF. The CDR3 DNA reads TGTGCCAGCATCGAGCGGGTAGGGGGTGTCGCTGAAGCTTTCTTT.

Many counts were recorded for this clonotype. V gene TRBV12-3 or TRBV12-4 combines with J gene TRBJ2-1, with 7 positions matching TRBD2. V dropped 10 bases and J dropped 9; count of bases not matched to a gene: 3. The CDR3 consists of 10 residues. As DNA, the CDR3 is TGTGCCACCTGGGAGGGTGAGCAGTTCTTC. It is translated as CATWEGEQFF.

The chain uses TRBV9 and TRBJ2-7, with D unresolved. The CDR3 sequence is 17 residues long. Trimming took off 0 bases at V and 1 base at J, with 17 bases between the two ends. Germline V lookup: CDR1 SGDLS, CDR2 YYNGEE. Here the CDR3 reads CASSVGPGLENSYEQYF. The CDR3 DNA reads TGTGCCAGCAGCGTAGGGCCCGGTCTGGAGAATTCCTACGAGCAGTACTTC.

A remark on this clonotype: This clone may be a read error of a much larger clone one base away. The chain joins TRBV30 to TRBJ1-6; D ambiguous. This CDR3 is 13 amino acids long. CDR1 is GTSNPN, CDR2 SVGIG, per germline (reference sequence). CDR3 in DNA: TGTGCCCGGAGTGTCCAGCCTAATTCACCCCTCCACTTT. This gives the protein CARSVQPNSPLHF.

For this clonotype: This sequence may be a read error, since a much larger clone differs from it by one base. V usage is TRBV30 and J usage is TRBJ2-3; maybe TRBD2 (6 bases). CDR3 length: 13 amino acids. Per germline, CDR1 GTSNPN and CDR2 SVGIG (reference sequence). CDR3 sequence: CSWKLADTDTQYF. DNA of the CDR3: TGTTCCTGGAAATTAGCGGACACAGATACGCAGTATTTT.

This clonotype was picked up many times. The gene calls are TRBV11-2 and TRBJ2-2; D call uncertain. The V end lost 0 bases, the J end lost 6 bases, and 5 bases lay between the germline ends. Looked up from germline, CDR1 is SGHAT and CDR2 is FQNNGV. This CDR3 has 13 residues. The CDR3 DNA is TGTGCCAGCAGCTTAGATCCGGCCGGGGAGCTGTTTTTT. This sequence encodes CASSLDPAGELFF.

Of note for this clonotype: This may arise from a read error, as a much more abundant clone is one base away. This chain links TRBV7-2 with TRBJ2-2, with D unresolved. Germline CDR1 is SGHTA and CDR2 is FQGNSA. V gave up 4 bases and J gave up 5 bases, with 17 bases separating them. The CDR3 runs to 16 residues. The CDR3 nucleotides are TGTGCCAGCAGCTCAGGTAGTATCGTCGGGACCGGGGAGCTGTTTTTT. Translated, it gives CASSSGSIVGTGELFF.

This clonotype was counted at least ten times. The CDR3 region has the DNA TGTGCCAGCAGCAAAACCGGGACAGGCGGCGAGCAGTACTTC. It translates to CASSKTGTGGEQYF. The V call is TRBV12-3 or TRBV12-4, the J call TRBJ2-7; 8 positions agree with TRBD1. The CDR3 totals 14 residues. V trimming: 6 bases; J trimming: 6 bases; junction bases outside the gene matches: 10.

The rearrangement links TRBV5-1 to TRBJ2-7; the D gene is possibly TRBD1 (5 bases). V shed 5 bases and J shed 2 bases, with 17 bases lying between them. CDR1 SGHRS and CDR2 YFSETQ come from the germline V gene. The CDR3 runs to 15 residues. CDR3: CASRVSDTVTYEQYF. CDR3 bases: TGCGCCAGCAGGGTGTCGGACACAGTTACCTACGAGCAGTACTTC.

This clonotype was seen a handful of times. The chain links TRBV9 to TRBJ2-1; 7 bases match TRBD2. The CDR3 has 16 amino acids. With 4 bases clipped from V and 4 bases from J, the junction kept 11 bases outside the gene matches. Germline V gene sequence: CDR1 SGDLS, CDR2 YYNGEE. The CDR3 DNA reads TGTGCCAGCAGCCCCCGTCGCGCGGGAGCTTACAATGAGCAGTTCTTC. It translates to CASSPRRAGAYNEQFF.

The chain carries TRBV2 and TRBJ1-2; 9 bases are a match to TRBD1. The J segment lost 7 bases and the V segment lost 6 bases, leaving 12 bases of the junction unmatched. CDR3 length equals 15 residues. Germline V lookup: CDR1 SNHLY, CDR2 FYNNEI. CDR3 protein: CASSALRGQGSGYTF. As DNA, the CDR3 is TGTGCCAGCAGCGCCCTAAGGGGACAGGGAAGTGGCTACACCTTC.

This clonotype was seen a single time. The chain recombines TRBV4-3 with TRBJ2-7; TRBD2 matches at 11 bases. From germline, CDR1 is LGHNA and CDR2 YSLEER. The CDR3 spans 18 residues. With V trimmed by 1 base and J by 3 bases, 11 bases remained unmatched. The chain's CDR3 is CASSQGVLAGEGGYEQYF. The CDR3 DNA sequence: TGCGCCAGCAGCCAAGGGGTACTAGCGGGAGAAGGAGGCTACGAGCAGTACTTC.

Many counts were recorded for this clonotype. The chain carries TRBV6-1 and TRBJ1-1; TRBD1 is a possible D gene (6 bases). V lost 6 bases, J lost 2 bases, and 22 bases lay in between. The CDR3 spans 17 residues. The germline V gene encodes CDR1 MNHNS and CDR2 SASEGT. The CDR3 loop is CASRQPRGQRGNTEAFF. CDR3 DNA: TGTGCCAGCAGACAGCCCCGTGGACAGCGTGGAAACACTGAAGCTTTCTTT.

This clonotype was counted ten times or more. V is TRBV20-1 and J is TRBJ2-3, with D unclear. CDR1 DFQATT and CDR2 SNEGSKA come from the germline V gene (reference sequence). The CDR3 spans 15 residues. Trimming cost V 6 bases and J 1 base, with 17 bases left between them. The chain's CDR3 is CSAAKGSRRTDTQYF. DNA of the CDR3: TGCAGTGCCGCCAAAGGTAGCCGACGCACAGATACGCAGTATTTT.